This entry describes one T cell receptor beta chain. This sample was taken from a study of shared clonotypes between healthy human individuals. It was across several immunoSEQ plates that each subset's genomic DNA was evenly split. This table comes from immunoSEQ multiplex PCR, and its TCRdb copy is limited to in-frame clones, with some not included. The table lists some 2,400,000 clones, approximately 94% of them singletons. This CDR3 has 14 residues. The germline V gene has CDR1 SGHTS and CDR2 YDEGEE. V lost 0 bases and J 8 bases, leaving 14 bases between the germline ends. This chain connects TRBV5-8 to TRBJ1-1; D is unclear. The sequence was obtained from a man between 18 and 35 years old in good health. Sequenced sample: naive CD4+ T cells sorted from blood. Indicated subset: CD45RA+ positively selected. Written as DNA, the CDR3 is TGTGCCAGCAGCTTGGACCCCCTGATCCAGGAAGCTTTCTTT. This gives the protein CASSLDPLIQEAFF.